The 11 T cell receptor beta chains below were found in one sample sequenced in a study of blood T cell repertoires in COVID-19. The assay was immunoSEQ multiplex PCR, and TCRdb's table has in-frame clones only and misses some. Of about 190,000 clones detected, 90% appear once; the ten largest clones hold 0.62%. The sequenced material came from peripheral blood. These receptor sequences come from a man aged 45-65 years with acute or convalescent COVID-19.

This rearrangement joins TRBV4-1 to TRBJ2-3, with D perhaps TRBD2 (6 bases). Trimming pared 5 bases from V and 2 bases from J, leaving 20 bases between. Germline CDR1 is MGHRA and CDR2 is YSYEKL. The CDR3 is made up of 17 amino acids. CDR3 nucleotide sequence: TGCGCCAGCAGCGATCGGGACTTCCCGACCGTCACAGATACGCAGTATTTT. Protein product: CASSDRDFPTVTDTQYF.

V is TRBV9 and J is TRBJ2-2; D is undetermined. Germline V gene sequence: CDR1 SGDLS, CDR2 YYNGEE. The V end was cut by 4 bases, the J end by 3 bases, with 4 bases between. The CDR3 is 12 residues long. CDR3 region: CASSQYTGELFF. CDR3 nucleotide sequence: TGTGCCAGCAGCCAGTACACCGGGGAGCTGTTTTTT.

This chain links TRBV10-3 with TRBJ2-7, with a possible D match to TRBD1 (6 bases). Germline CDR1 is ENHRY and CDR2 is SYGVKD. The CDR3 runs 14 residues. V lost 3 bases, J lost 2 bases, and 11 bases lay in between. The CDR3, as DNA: TGTGCCATCAGTGATACGCGGACAGCCTACGAGCAGTACTTC. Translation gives CAISDTRTAYEQYF.

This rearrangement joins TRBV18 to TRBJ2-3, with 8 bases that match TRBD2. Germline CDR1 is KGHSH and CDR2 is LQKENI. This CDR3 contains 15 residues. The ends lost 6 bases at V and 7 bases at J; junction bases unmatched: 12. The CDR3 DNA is TGTGCCAGCTCGCTATCGGTAGTAGCGGGAAATACGCAGTATTTT. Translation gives CASSLSVVAGNTQYF. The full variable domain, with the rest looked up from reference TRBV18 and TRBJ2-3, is NAGVMQNPRHLVRRRGQEARLRCSPMKGHSHVYWYRQLPEEGLKFMVYLQKENIIDESGMPKERFSAEFPKEGPSILRIQQVVRGDSAAYFCASSLSVVAGNTQYFGPGTRLTVL.

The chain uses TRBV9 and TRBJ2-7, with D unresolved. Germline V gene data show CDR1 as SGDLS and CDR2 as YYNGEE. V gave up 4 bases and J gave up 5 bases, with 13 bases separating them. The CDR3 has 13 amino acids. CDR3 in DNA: TGTGCCAGCAGCTCAACACAATCCCACGAGCAGTACTTC. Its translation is CASSSTQSHEQYF.

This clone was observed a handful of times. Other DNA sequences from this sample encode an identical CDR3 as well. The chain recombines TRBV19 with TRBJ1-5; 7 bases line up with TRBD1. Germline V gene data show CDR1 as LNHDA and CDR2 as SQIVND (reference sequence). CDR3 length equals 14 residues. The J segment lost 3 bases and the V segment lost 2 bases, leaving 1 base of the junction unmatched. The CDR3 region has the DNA TGTGCCAGTAGTATAACAGGGGCCAATCAGCCCCAGCATTTT. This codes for CASSITGANQPQHF. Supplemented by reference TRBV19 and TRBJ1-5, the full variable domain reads DGGITQSPKYLFRKEGQNVTLSCEQNLNHDAMYWYRQDPGQGLRLIYYSQIVNDFQKGDIAEGYSVSREKKESFPLTVTSAQKNPTAFYLCASSITGANQPQHFGDGTRLSIL.

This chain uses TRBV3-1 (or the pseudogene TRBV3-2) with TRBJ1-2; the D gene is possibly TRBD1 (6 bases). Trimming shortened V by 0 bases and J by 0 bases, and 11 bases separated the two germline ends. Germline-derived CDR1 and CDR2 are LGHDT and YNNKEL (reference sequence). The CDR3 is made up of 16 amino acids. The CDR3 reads CASSQEGTRTNYGYTF. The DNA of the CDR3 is TGTGCCAGCAGCCAAGAGGGGACAAGAACTAACTATGGCTACACCTTC.

The CDR3 region is CASSQEPGFNYGYTF. CDR3 nucleotides: TGTGCCAGCAGCCAAGAGCCAGGTTTTAACTATGGCTACACCTTC. The chain joins TRBV4-2 to TRBJ1-2, with unresolved D. The germline V gene encodes CDR1 LGHNA and CDR2 YNFKEQ. V lost 0 bases and J lost 1, with 9 bases in between. The CDR3 extends over 15 amino acids.

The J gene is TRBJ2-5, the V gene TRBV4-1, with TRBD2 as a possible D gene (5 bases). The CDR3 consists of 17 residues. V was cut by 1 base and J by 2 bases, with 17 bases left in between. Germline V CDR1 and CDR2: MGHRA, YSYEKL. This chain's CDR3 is CASSQVVLLAAQETQYF. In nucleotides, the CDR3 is TGCGCCAGCAGCCAAGTGGTCCTTCTAGCAGCACAAGAGACCCAGTACTTC.

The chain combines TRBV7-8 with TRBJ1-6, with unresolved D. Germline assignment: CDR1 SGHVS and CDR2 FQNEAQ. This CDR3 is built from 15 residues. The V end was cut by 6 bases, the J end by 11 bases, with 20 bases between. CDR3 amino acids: CASRVSAARGAPLHF. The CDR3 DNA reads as TGTGCCAGCAGGGTATCGGCTGCGCGAGGTGCACCCCTCCACTTT.

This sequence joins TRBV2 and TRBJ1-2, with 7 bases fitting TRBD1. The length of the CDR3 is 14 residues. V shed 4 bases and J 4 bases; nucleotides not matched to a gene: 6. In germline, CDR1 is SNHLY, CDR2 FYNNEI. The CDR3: CASSGQGGLYGYTF. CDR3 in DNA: TGTGCCAGCAGTGGACAGGGCGGTCTCTATGGCTACACCTTC.